The T cell receptor beta chain under discussion was sequenced for a study of blood T cell repertoires in COVID-19. This CDR3 contains 15 residues. The V and J ends lost 2 bases and 1 base respectively, with 10 bases between them. Germline V gene sequence: CDR1 SGHNT, CDR2 YENEEA. The protocol was immunoSEQ multiplex PCR, while the TCRdb copy is restricted to in-frame clones and leaves out a portion. This sample has 200,000 to 300,000 clones, with around nine tenths found just once. This rearrangement joins TRBV11-3 to TRBJ2-3; possible D gene TRBD2, 5 bases. The material sequenced was peripheral blood. The origin of this receptor is a man aged 35 to 55 who had recovered from COVID-19. The CDR3 region is CASSLRRSRTDTQYF. Here the CDR3 DNA reads TGTGCCAGCAGCTTAAGGAGGTCGCGCACAGATACGCAGTATTTT.